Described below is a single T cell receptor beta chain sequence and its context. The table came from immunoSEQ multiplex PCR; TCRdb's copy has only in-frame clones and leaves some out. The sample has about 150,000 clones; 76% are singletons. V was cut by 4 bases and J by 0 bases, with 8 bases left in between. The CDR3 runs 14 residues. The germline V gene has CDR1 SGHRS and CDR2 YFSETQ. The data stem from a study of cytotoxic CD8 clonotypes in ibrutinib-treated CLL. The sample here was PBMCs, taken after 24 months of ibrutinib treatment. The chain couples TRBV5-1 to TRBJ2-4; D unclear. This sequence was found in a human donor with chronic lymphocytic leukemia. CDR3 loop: CASSPGVAKNIQYF. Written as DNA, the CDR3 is TGCGCCAGCAGCCCCGGAGTAGCCAAAAACATTCAGTACTTC. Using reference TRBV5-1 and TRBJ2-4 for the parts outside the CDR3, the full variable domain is KAGVTQTPRYLIKTRGQQVTLSCSPISGHRSVSWYQQTPGQGLQFLFEYFSETQRNKGNFPGRFSGRQFSNSRSEMNVSTLELGDSALYLCASSPGVAKNIQYFGAGTRLSVL.